This T cell receptor beta chain was observed in a study of read filtering for tumor transcriptome and immune sequencing. Study at large: R-ISS stage counts were under ten for I, more than 15 for II, 6 or 7 for III. RNA-seq yielded only roughly 75 to 1,400 TCR reads, IR-seq about 4.05 to 11 million.

This clonotype has ten or more counts. The antigen is not known. The V and J ends lost 5 bases and 4 bases respectively, with 22 bases between them. The CDR3 runs to 17 residues. The V gene's germline CDR1 is WNHNN and CDR2 SYGVQD (reference sequence). General study results and limits: The CD138-negative fraction was mixed bone marrow immune cells, not pure T cells. Correlation between methods rose after single-read clonotypes were removed.

Molecular barcoded adaptors covering alpha/delta and beta/gamma chains were used on approximately 440 ng RNA. TCRdb reprocessed the reads with MiXCR, giving one entry per CDR3 protein. The sample has 85,000 to 100,000 distinct CDR3 sequences, 20% to 25% seen once. The sequencing sample was made of a population of CD138-negative cells sorted from bone marrow. The TCR sequence derives from a donor at least 40 years old with multiple myeloma. The J gene is TRBJ2-3, the V gene TRBV10-1, with D hard to call. CDR3 residues: CASSTYSGKESSDTQYF. CDR3 coding DNA: TGCGCCAGCAGTACTTACAGTGGGAAGGAGAGCTCAGATACGCAGTATTTT.